This entry lists 18 T cell receptor beta chains sequenced from one sample in a study of cytomegalovirus exposure and HLA in healthy donors. The primer mix had 60 Vbeta and 13 Jbeta primers. The method was immunoSEQ multiplex PCR; TCRdb's version includes in-frame clones alone and lacks a portion of them. This table has under 150,000 clones, about 75% appearing once. Specimen: PBMCs. Every receptor here comes from a woman aged 25 to 45 in good health and CMV-seronegative.

The V gene is TRBV27, the J gene TRBJ1-5; D is unresolved. The V end was cut by 3 bases, the J end by 4 bases, with 7 bases between. This CDR3 has 13 residues. Germline CDR1 reads MNHEY; CDR2 reads SMNVEV (reference sequence). This CDR3 reads CASSFYRNQPQHF. The CDR3 DNA reads TGTGCCAGCAGTTTTTACAGAAATCAGCCCCAGCATTTT.

This clone was observed a single time. The V call is TRBV4-1, the J call TRBJ2-3; the match to TRBD2 covers 10 bases. The trim removed 0 bases at V and 6 bases at J, leaving 6 bases unmatched. The germline V gene encodes CDR1 MGHRA and CDR2 YSYEKL. The CDR3 sequence is 16 residues long. The CDR3 coding sequence is TGCGCCAGCAGCCAAGAGAAACTAGCGGGGCCGGATACGCAGTATTTT. Translation: CASSQEKLAGPDTQYF.

V and J are TRBV5-1 and TRBJ2-1; 13 nucleotides align to TRBD2. Germline V gene lookup returns CDR1 SGHRS and CDR2 YFSETQ. The junction had 8 bases not matched to a gene; V was cut back by 4 bases and J by 7 bases. The CDR3 runs 16 residues. CDR3 bases: TGCGCCAGCAGCCCACCCGGGACTAGCGGGGCGAATGAGCAGTTCTTC. It is translated as CASSPPGTSGANEQFF.

As regards this clone: One junction end does not reproduce the germline sequence, and a read error may be involved. The V and J genes are TRBV7-2 and TRBJ1-5; 12 bases agree with TRBD1. Germline V CDR1 and CDR2: SGHTA, FQGNSA. The CDR3 contains 17 residues. For the CDR3, the DNA is TGTGCCAGCAGCTCCGGGACAGGGGGCAGGTTGGGTCAGCTCCAGCATTTT. Residues: CASSSGTGGRLGQLQHF.

This clone was counted between two and nine times. The chain couples TRBV4-1 to TRBJ2-5; the match to TRBD2 covers 10 bases. The CDR3 runs to 17 residues. The germline V gene has CDR1 MGHRA and CDR2 YSYEKL. J lost 5 bases, V lost 0 bases, and 9 bases had no gene match. CDR3 sequence: CASSQDPGAGGHETQYF. CDR3 sequence (DNA): TGCGCCAGCAGCCAAGATCCGGGAGCGGGGGGGCATGAGACCCAGTACTTC.

The gene calls are TRBV6-1 and TRBJ1-6; 7 bases are a match to TRBD1. This CDR3 region has 15 residues. V trimming: 4 bases; J trimming: 7 bases; junction bases outside the gene matches: 7. Germline loops: CDR1 MNHNS, CDR2 SASEGT. CDR3 region: CASSATRGANSPLHF. The CDR3, as DNA: TGTGCCAGCAGTGCGACCAGGGGGGCAAATTCACCCCTCCACTTT.

In this sample, this clone turned up once. The V and J genes are TRBV7-9 and TRBJ1-6; 7 nucleotides agree with TRBD1. The CDR3 is made up of 15 amino acids. With 1 base clipped from V and 10 bases from J, the junction kept 7 bases outside the gene matches. Germline CDR1 and CDR2: SEHNR and FQNEAQ (reference sequence). The CDR3 spells CASSLGGQDRSPLHF. CDR3 DNA sequence: TGTGCCAGCAGCTTAGGAGGACAGGATCGATCACCCCTCCACTTT.

The chain joins TRBV25-1 to TRBJ2-3, with TRBD2 identical over 12 bases. The V segment lost 3 bases and the J segment 5 bases; nucleotides outside the gene matches: 9. From germline, CDR1 is MGHDK and CDR2 SYGVNS. The CDR3 runs 17 residues. The CDR3 DNA is TGTGCCAGCAGTGAGCCCACTAGCGGGGGGACGAAAGATACGCAGTATTTT. Residues: CASSEPTSGGTKDTQYF.

The chain has TRBV6-6 and TRBJ1-4, with D tentatively TRBD1 (5 bases). V dropped 6 bases and J dropped 4 bases, with 15 bases sitting between them. Germline values: CDR1 MNHNY, CDR2 SVGAGI (reference sequence). The CDR3 extends over 15 amino acids. The CDR3 DNA reads TGTGCCAGCAGAATCCTCAGGGATGGTAATGAAAAACTGTTTTTT. This encodes CASRILRDGNEKLFF.

This chain connects TRBV2 to TRBJ1-5, with 9 bases lining up with TRBD1. The CDR3 runs 15 residues. V lost 5 bases, J lost 7 bases, and 9 bases stayed unmatched. Germline V gene data show CDR1 as SNHLY and CDR2 as FYNNEI. The CDR3 is CASSLTGGEKQPQHF. In DNA form, the CDR3 reads TGTGCCAGCAGTTTAACAGGGGGCGAGAAACAGCCCCAGCATTTT.

The chain couples TRBV11-3 to TRBJ1-4; D not resolved. Germline V gene lookup returns CDR1 SGHNT and CDR2 YENEEA. The CDR3 extends over 12 amino acids. The V end lost 0 bases, the J end lost 7 bases, and 3 bases lay between the germline ends. The CDR3, as DNA: TGTGCCAGCAGCTTAGACGGTGAAAAACTGTTTTTT. This translates into CASSLDGEKLFF.

The V call is TRBV5-1, the J call TRBJ1-3; 10 bases match TRBD1. Germline V CDR1 and CDR2: SGHRS, YFSETQ. The CDR3 length is 15 residues. Trimming at V came to 2 bases and at J to 4 bases, leaving 3 bases not matched to a gene. The CDR3 nucleotides read TGCGCCAGCAGCTTCGGGACAGGGGACGGAAACACCATATATTTT. As protein: CASSFGTGDGNTIYF. Based on the CDR3 plus reference TRBV5-1 and TRBJ1-3, the full variable domain is KAGVTQTPRYLIKTRGQQVTLSCSPISGHRSVSWYQQTPGQGLQFLFEYFSETQRNKGNFPGRFSGRQFSNSRSEMNVSTLELGDSALYLCASSFGTGDGNTIYFGEGSWLTVV.

V is TRBV6-5 and J is TRBJ1-5, with D possibly matching TRBD1 (5 bases). The V end was cut by 6 bases, the J end by 2 bases, with 11 bases between. This CDR3 is 14 amino acids long. Germline-derived CDR1 and CDR2 are MNHEY and SVGAGI. The CDR3 region has the DNA TGTGCCAGCAGAACGGGGGGAGGCAATCAGCCCCAGCATTTT. Translated: CASRTGGGNQPQHF.

The chain uses TRBV6-1 and TRBJ1-1, with D possibly being TRBD1 (6 bases). Germline V gene data show CDR1 as MNHNS and CDR2 as SASEGT. CDR3 length equals 14 residues. The ends were cut back, 5 bases at V and 8 bases at J, with 18 bases in the middle. The chain's CDR3 is CASSSGRQVGEAFF. The CDR3 coding sequence is TGTGCCAGCAGTTCGGGGCGACAGGTCGGAGAAGCTTTCTTT.

The J gene is TRBJ2-2, the V gene TRBV25-1; 8 bases agree with TRBD2. Germline V gives CDR1 MGHDK, CDR2 SYGVNS. After removal of 5 bases from V and 5 bases from J, the junction contained 4 bases not matched to a gene. The CDR3 totals 14 residues. The CDR3 here is CASSPGGRTGELFF. As DNA, the CDR3 is TGTGCCAGCAGTCCCGGCGGGAGGACCGGGGAGCTGTTTTTT.

The chain uses TRBV7-9 and TRBJ1-4; TRBD1 agrees at 8 bases. The CDR3 has 15 amino acids. V gave up 5 bases and J gave up 6 bases; unmatched junction bases: 8. Germline V gene data show CDR1 as SEHNR and CDR2 as FQNEAQ (reference sequence). CDR3 DNA sequence: TGTGCCAGCAGCCGACAGGGGCCGCAGTATGAAAAACTGTTTTTT. It codes for CASSRQGPQYEKLFF.

A single count supports this clone. The rearrangement uses TRBV5-1 and TRBJ2-2; 8 bases align to TRBD1. The junction had 7 bases not matched to a gene; V was cut back by 4 bases and J by 2 bases. The CDR3 covers 16 residues. Germline CDR1 is SGHRS and CDR2 is YFSETQ. The CDR3 here is CASSPQGVGNTGELFF. In nucleotides, the CDR3 is TGCGCCAGCAGCCCACAGGGGGTCGGCAACACCGGGGAGCTGTTTTTT.

The chain recombines TRBV25-1 with TRBJ1-1; possibly TRBD1 for D (5 bases). Germline CDR1 and CDR2: MGHDK and SYGVNS. This CDR3 spans 16 amino acids. With 7 bases removed from V and 4 bases from J, the gap between germline ends came to 22 bases. The CDR3 spells CASMGRGENTATEAFF. The DNA for the CDR3 is TGTGCCAGCATGGGACGGGGGGAAAACACAGCCACTGAAGCTTTCTTT.